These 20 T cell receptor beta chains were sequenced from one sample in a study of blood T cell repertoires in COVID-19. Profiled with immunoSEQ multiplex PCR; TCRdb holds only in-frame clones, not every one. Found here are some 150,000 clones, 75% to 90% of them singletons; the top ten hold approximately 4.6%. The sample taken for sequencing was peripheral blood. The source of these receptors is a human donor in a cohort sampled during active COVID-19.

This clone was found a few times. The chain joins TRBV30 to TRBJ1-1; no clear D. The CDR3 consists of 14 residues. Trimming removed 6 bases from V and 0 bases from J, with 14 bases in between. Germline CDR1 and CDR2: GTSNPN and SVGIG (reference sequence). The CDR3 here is CACRREQVNTEAFF. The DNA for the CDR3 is TGTGCCTGCAGAAGGGAGCAGGTGAACACTGAAGCTTTCTTT.

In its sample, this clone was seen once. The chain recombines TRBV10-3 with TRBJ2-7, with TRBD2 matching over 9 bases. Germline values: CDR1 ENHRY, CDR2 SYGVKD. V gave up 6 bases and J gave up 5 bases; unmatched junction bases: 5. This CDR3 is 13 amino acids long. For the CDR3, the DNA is TGTGCCATCAGCGGCGGGAGGGCAAACGAGCAGTACGTC. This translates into CAISGGRANEQYV.

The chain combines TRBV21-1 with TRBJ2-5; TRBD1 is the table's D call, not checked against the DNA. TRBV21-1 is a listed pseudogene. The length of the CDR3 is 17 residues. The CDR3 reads CASSKGWNRERLETQYF. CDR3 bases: TGTGCCAGCAGCAAAGGTTGGAACAGGGAAAGGCTAGAGACCCAGTACTTC.

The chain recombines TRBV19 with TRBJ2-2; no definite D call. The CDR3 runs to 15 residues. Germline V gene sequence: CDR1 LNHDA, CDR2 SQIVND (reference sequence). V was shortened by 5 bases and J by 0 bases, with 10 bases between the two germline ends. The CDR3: CASSPNVANTGELFF. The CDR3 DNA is TGTGCCAGTAGTCCGAACGTAGCGAACACCGGGGAGCTGTTTTTT.

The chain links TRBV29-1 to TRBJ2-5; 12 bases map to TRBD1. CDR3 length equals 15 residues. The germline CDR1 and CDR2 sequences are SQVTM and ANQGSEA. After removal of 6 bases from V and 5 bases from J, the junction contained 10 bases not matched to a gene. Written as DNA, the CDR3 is TGCAGCGTAGACCTCCGGGACAGGGGGCTGGAGACCCAGTACTTC. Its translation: CSVDLRDRGLETQYF. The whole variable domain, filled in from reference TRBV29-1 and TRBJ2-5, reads SAVISQKPSRDICQRGTSLTIQCQVDSQVTMMFWYRQQPGQSLTLIATANQGSEATYESGFVIDKFPISRPNLTFSTLTVSNMSPEDSSIYLCSVDLRDRGLETQYFGPGTRLLVL.

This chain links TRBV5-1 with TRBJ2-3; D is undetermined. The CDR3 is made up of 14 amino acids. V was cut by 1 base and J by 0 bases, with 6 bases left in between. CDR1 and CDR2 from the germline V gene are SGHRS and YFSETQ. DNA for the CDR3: TGCGCCAGCAGCTTGAGTACAAGCACAGATACGCAGTATTTT. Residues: CASSLSTSTDTQYF.

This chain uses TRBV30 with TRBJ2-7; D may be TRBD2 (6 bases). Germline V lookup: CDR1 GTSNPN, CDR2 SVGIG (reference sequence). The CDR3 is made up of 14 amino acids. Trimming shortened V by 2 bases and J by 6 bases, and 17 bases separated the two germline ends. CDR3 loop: CAWSRETRASEQYV. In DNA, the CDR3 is TGTGCCTGGAGTAGGGAGACTAGGGCTTCCGAGCAGTACGTC.

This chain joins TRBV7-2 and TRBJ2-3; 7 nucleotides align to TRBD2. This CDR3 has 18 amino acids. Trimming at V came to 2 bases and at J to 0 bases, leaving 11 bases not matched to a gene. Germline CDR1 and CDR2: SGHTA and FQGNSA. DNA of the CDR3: TGTGCCAGCAGCTTAACTTGGGCGGGAGTTCAGAGCACAGATACGCAGTATTTT. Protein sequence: CASSLTWAGVQSTDTQYF.

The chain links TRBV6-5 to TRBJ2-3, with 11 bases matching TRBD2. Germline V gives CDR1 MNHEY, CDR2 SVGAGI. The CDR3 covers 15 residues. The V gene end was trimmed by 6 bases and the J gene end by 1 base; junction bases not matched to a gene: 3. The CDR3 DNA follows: TGTGCCAGCAGGGGGGGACTAGCGGGCACAGATACGCAGTATTTT. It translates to CASRGGLAGTDTQYF.

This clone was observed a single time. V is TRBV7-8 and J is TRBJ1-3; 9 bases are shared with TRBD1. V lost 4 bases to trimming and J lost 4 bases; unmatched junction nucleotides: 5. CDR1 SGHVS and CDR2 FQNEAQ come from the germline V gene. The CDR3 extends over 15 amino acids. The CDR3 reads CASSYGQGSGNTIYF. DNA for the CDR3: TGTGCCAGCAGCTACGGACAGGGGTCGGGAAACACCATATATTTT.

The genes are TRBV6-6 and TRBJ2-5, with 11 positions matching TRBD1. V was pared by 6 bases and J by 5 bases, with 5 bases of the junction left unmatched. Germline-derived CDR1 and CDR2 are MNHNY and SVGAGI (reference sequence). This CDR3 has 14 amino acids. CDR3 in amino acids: CASRPGQGVETQYF. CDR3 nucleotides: TGTGCCAGCAGACCGGGACAGGGGGTTGAGACCCAGTACTTC.

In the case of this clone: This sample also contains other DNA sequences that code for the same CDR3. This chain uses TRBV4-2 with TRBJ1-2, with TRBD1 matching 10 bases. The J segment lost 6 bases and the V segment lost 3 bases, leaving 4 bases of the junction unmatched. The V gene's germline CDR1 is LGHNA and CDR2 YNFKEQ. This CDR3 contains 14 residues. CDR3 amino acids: CASSQRDRGDGYTF. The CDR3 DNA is TGTGCCAGCAGCCAGAGGGACAGGGGAGATGGCTACACCTTC.

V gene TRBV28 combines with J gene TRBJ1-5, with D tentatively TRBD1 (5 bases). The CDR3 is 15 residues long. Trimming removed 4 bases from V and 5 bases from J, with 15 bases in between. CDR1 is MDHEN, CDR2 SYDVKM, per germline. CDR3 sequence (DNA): TGTGCCAGCAGTTCGCCTGGGGGGGGTCATCAGCCCCAGCATTTT. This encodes CASSSPGGGHQPQHF.

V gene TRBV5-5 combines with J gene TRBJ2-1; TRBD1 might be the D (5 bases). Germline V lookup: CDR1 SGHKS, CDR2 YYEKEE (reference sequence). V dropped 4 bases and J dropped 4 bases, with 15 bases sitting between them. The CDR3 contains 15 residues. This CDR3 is CASSVSPTAYNEQFF. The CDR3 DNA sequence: TGTGCCAGCAGCGTGAGTCCGACAGCGTACAATGAGCAGTTCTTC.

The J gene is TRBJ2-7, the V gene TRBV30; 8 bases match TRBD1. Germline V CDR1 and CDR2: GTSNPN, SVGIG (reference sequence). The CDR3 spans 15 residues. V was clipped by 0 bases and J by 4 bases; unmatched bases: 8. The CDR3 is CAWSVPDRARYEQYF. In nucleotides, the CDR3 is TGTGCCTGGAGTGTACCGGACAGGGCAAGATACGAGCAGTACTTC.

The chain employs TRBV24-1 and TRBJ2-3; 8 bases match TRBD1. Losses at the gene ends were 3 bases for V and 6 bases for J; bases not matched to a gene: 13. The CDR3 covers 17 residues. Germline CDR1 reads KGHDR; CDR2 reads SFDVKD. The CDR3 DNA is TGTGCCACCAGTGATGGGACAGGCCGCGGTGAGTTCGATACGCAGTATTTT. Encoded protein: CATSDGTGRGEFDTQYF.

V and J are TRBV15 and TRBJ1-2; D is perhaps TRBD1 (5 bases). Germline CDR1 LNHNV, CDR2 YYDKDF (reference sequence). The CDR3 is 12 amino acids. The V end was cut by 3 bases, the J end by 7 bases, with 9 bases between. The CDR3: CATSSSGFGYTF. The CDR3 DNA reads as TGTGCCACCAGCAGTTCAGGGTTTGGCTACACCTTC.

The CDR3 coding sequence is TGTGCCAGCTCACCTAACAGGGGCCAGTACAATGAGCAGTTCTTC. This sequence encodes CASSPNRGQYNEQFF. This sequence joins TRBV18 and TRBJ2-1; 7 bases line up with TRBD1. The trim removed 3 bases at V and 4 bases at J, leaving 6 bases unmatched. The CDR3 has 15 amino acids. Germline CDR1 reads KGHSH; CDR2 reads LQKENI.

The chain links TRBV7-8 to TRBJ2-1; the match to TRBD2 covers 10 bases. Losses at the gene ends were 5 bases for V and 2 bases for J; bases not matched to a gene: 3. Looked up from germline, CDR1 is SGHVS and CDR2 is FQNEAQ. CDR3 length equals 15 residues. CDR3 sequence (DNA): TGTGCCAGCAGCCGAGCGGGAGGGCCCTACAATGAGCAGTTCTTC. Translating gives CASSRAGGPYNEQFF.

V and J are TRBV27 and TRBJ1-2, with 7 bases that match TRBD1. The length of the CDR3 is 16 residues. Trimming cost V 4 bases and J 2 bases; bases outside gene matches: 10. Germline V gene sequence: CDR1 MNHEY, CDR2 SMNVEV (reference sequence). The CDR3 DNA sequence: TGTGCCAGCAGTTCCCGTCCGGGACAGATGAACTATGGCTACACCTTC. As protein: CASSSRPGQMNYGYTF.